A single T cell receptor (beta chain) is shown here with its context. The length of the CDR3 is 15 residues. Per the germline V gene, CDR1 is SGHNT and CDR2 is YYREEE (reference sequence). J lost 3 bases, V lost 7 bases, and 10 bases had no gene match. Assay used: immunoSEQ multiplex PCR; TCRdb lists only in-frame clones, some missing. The table lists more than 8,000 clones, 89% of them singletons. This specimen comes from a study of somatic mutations in cytotoxic T cells in rheumatoid arthritis. About the study: Blood samples of approximately 32 ml were drawn from patients (in EDTA) right after diagnosis and before any treatment.

The source is a woman aged 18-35 years with rheumatoid arthritis. Material: CD4+ T cells sorted from blood. This chain joins TRBV5-4 and TRBJ2-1, with 7 nucleotides matching TRBD2. Here the CDR3 reads CASRGGSGDYNEQFF. The CDR3 DNA is TGTGCCAGCCGGGGAGGGTCCGGGGACTACAATGAGCAGTTCTTC.